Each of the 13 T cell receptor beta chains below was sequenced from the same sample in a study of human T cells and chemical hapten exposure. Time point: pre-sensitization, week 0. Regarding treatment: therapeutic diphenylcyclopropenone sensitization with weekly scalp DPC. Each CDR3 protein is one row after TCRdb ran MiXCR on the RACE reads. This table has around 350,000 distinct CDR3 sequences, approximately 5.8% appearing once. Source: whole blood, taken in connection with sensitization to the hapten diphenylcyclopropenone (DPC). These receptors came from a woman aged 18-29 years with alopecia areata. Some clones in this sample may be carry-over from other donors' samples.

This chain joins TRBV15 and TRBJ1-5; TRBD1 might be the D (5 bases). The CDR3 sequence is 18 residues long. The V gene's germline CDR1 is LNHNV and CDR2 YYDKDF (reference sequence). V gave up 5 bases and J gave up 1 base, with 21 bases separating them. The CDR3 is CATSGKSGTRRSNQPQHF. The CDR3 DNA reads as TGTGCCACCAGCGGAAAGAGCGGGACCCGTCGGAGCAATCAGCCCCAGCATTTT.

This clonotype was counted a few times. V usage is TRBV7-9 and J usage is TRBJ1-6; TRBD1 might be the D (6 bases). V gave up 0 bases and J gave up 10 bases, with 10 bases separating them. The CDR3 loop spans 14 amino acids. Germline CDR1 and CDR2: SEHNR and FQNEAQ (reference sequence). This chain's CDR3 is CASSLAGAESPLHF. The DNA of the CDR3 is TGTGCCAGCAGCTTAGCGGGGGCAGAATCACCCCTCCACTTT.

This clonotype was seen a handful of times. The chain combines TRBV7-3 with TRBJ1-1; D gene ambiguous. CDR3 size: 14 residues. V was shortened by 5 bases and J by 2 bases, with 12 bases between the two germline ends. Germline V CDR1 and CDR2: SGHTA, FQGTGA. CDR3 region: CASSLGSSNTEAFF. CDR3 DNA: TGTGCCAGCAGCCTAGGATCCTCCAACACTGAAGCTTTCTTT.

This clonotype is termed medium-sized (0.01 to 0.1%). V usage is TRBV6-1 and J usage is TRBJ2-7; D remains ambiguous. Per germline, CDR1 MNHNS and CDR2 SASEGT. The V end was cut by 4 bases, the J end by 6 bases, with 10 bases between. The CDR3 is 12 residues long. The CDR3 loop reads CASSVERGEQYF. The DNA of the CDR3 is TGTGCCAGCAGTGTGGAACGCGGCGAGCAGTACTTC.

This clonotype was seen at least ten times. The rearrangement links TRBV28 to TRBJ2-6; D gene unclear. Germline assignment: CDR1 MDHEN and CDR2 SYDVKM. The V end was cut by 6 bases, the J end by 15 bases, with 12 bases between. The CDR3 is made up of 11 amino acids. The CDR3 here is CASSPDTRLTF. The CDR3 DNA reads TGTGCCAGCAGCCCCGACACGCGCCTGACTTTC.

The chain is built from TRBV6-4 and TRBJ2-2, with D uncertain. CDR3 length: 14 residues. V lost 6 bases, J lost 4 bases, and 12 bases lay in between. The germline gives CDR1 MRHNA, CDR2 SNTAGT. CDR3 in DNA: TGTGCCAGCAGGATCTCGGTTGGCACCGGGGAGCTGTTTTTT. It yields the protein CASRISVGTGELFF.

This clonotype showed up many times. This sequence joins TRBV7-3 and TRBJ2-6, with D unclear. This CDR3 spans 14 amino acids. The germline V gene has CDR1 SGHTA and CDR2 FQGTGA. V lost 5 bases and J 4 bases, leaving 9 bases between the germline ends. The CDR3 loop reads CASSPDRGANVLTF. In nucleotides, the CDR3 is TGTGCCAGCAGCCCAGATCGAGGGGCCAACGTCCTGACTTTC.

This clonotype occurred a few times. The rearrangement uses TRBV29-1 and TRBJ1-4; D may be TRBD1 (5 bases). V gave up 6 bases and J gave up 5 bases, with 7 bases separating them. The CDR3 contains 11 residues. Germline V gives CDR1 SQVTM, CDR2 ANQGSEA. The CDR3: CSVGGNEKLFF. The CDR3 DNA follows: TGCAGCGTCGGGGGGAATGAAAAACTGTTTTTT. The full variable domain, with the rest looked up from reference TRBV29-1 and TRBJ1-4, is SAVISQKPSRDICQRGTSLTIQCQVDSQVTMMFWYRQQPGQSLTLIATANQGSEATYESGFVIDKFPISRPNLTFSTLTVSNMSPEDSSIYLCSVGGNEKLFFGSGTQLSVL.

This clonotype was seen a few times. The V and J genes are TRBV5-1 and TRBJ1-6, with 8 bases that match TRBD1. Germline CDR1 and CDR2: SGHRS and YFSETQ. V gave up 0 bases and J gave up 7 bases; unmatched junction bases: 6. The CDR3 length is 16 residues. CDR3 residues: CASSLDGRQGNSPLHF. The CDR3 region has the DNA TGCGCCAGCAGCTTGGATGGCAGACAGGGGAATTCACCCCTCCACTTT. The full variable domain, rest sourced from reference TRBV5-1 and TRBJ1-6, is KAGVTQTPRYLIKTRGQQVTLSCSPISGHRSVSWYQQTPGQGLQFLFEYFSETQRNKGNFPGRFSGRQFSNSRSEMNVSTLELGDSALYLCASSLDGRQGNSPLHFGNGTRLTVT.

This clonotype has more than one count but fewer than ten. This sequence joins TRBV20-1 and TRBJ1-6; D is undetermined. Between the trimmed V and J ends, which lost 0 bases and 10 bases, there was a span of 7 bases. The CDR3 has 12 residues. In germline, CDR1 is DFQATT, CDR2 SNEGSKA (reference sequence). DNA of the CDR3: TGCAGTGCTAGAGATCGGCGATCACCCCTCCACTTT. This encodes CSARDRRSPLHF.

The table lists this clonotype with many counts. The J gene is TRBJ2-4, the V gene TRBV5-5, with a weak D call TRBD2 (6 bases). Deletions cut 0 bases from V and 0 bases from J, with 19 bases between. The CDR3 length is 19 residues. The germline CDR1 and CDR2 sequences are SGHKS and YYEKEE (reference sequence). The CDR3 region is CASSLGIWRGTLAKNIQYF. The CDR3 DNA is TGTGCCAGCAGCTTGGGGATATGGCGAGGGACTCTAGCCAAAAACATTCAGTACTTC. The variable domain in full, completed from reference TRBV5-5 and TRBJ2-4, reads DAGVTQSPTHLIKTRGQQVTLRCSPISGHKSVSWYQQVLGQGPQFIFQYYEKEERGRGNFPDRFSARQFPNYSSELNVNALLLGDSALYLCASSLGIWRGTLAKNIQYFGAGTRLSVL.

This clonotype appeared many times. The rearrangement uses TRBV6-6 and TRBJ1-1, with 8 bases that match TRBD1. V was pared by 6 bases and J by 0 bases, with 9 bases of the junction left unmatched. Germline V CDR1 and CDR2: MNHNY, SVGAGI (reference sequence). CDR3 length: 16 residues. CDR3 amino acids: CASSPGQGTMNTEAFF. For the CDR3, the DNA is TGTGCCAGCAGCCCCGGACAGGGAACCATGAACACTGAAGCTTTCTTT.

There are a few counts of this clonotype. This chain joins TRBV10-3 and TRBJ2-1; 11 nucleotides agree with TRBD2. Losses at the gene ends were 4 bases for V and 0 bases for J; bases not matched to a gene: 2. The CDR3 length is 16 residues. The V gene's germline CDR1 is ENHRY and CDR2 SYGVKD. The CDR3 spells CAISGTSGYSYNEQFF. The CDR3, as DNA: TGTGCCATCAGTGGGACTAGCGGGTACTCCTACAATGAGCAGTTCTTC.